This T cell receptor (beta chain) was profiled in a study of blood T cell repertoires in COVID-19. Study-wide context: Samples taken during acute and convalescent COVID-19 were collected in the United States, Italy and Spain. In each case, the material was cDNA or gDNA derived from T cells, B-cell-depleted T cells, or PBMCs.

This clone has a single count. V dropped 1 base and J dropped 5; count of bases not matched to a gene: 2. This CDR3 comprises 13 residues. Germline V gene sequence: CDR1 SQVTM, CDR2 ANQGSEA. As originally analysed: Estimated nucleated cell counts came from reference gene primer amplification. Profiled with immunoSEQ multiplex PCR; TCRdb holds only in-frame clones, not every one. That table furnishes V, J and clone size, whereas the DNA furnished D and trimming. This sample has 100,000 to 150,000 clones, with about 80% found just once. The chain joins TRBV29-1 to TRBJ1-2; 9 bases agree with TRBD1. The sequence was obtained from a man aged 35 to 55 with active or convalescent COVID-19. Material for sequencing was peripheral blood. DNA of the CDR3: TGCAGCGTTGAAGGGGACAGGGCTTATGGCTACACCTTC. It translates to CSVEGDRAYGYTF. Full variable domain (outside the CDR3, taken from reference TRBV29-1 and TRBJ1-2): SAVISQKPSRDICQRGTSLTIQCQVDSQVTMMFWYRQQPGQSLTLIATANQGSEATYESGFVIDKFPISRPNLTFSTLTVSNMSPEDSSIYLCSVEGDRAYGYTFGSGTRLTVV.